This T cell receptor (beta chain) was sequenced in a study of blood T cells in healthy people across ages. Overall study findings and caveats: Across samples, TCR beta diversity tracked strongly with naive T cell percentage. Long-lived donors exceeded aged donors in naive CD4+ cells and diversity.

This clonotype was seen ten or more times. No antigen is known for it. The CDR3 extends over 13 amino acids. V was shortened by 3 bases and J by 6 bases, with 12 bases between the two germline ends. The germline gives CDR1 SGHTA, CDR2 FQGTGA. Alongside a J-beta primer mix, a sample-barcoded 5' primer served in a second PCR lasting 7 to 11 cycles. Via MiXCR, TCRdb re-called the 5' RACE reads, giving one row per CDR3 protein. The sample has fewer than 900,000 distinct CDR3 sequences, around 46% seen once. Each sample yielded at least 6 million isolated PBMCs. At least 5.5 micrograms of total RNA were extracted per sample.

This clonotype was obtained from a woman in her sixties in good health. The sequenced sample consisted of blood. The chain has TRBV7-3 and TRBJ2-7; D is possibly TRBD1 (5 bases). CDR3 sequence reads: CASSLGREGEQYF. The CDR3 DNA is TGTGCCAGCAGCTTGGGCAGGGAAGGCGAGCAGTACTTC.